The T cell receptor (beta chain) described here comes from a study of PD-L1 blockade in urothelial cancer. Study in general: Patients commenced atezolizumab in 2014, and it was given at 1,200 mg intravenously every 3 weeks.

Time point: pretreatment peripheral blood. Measured with immunoSEQ multiplex PCR; TCRdb has only the in-frame clones, and not every one. The repertoire holds roughly 95,000 clones, 80% to 90% seen once, with 2% to 2.5% in the top ten. Germline CDR1 and CDR2: SEHNR and FQNEAQ (reference sequence). V was shortened by 5 bases and J by 10 bases, with 15 bases between the two germline ends. The CDR3 loop spans 14 amino acids. Source: PBMCs, taken around atezolizumab (anti-PD-L1) treatment. The rearrangement uses TRBV7-9 and TRBJ1-6; D remains ambiguous. This sequence originates from a man in his fifties or sixties with urothelial cancer. This CDR3 is CASSPWGGGSPLHF. The DNA of the CDR3 is TGTGCCAGCAGCCCGTGGGGTGGCGGGTCACCCCTCCACTTT.